This is a list of T cell receptor beta chains from one sample in a study of shared clonotypes between healthy human individuals. Profiled with immunoSEQ multiplex PCR; TCRdb holds only in-frame clones, not every one. The sample consists of around 550,000 clones, about 95% of them appearing once. Sequencing used naive CD4+ T cells sorted from blood. These receptors came from a woman aged 30 to 39 in good health. The CDR3 runs from the conserved cysteine through the conserved F or W. The D gene is left open where the match is weak. The size field is filled for only some rows; it gives once, few, many or a size class.

- | - | TRBJ1-1 | TRBV5-1 | TGCGCCAGCAGCTTGGGGTCCTCGCTTTACACTGAAGCTTTCTTT | CASSLGSSLYTEAFF
- | - | TRBJ2-6 | TRBV7-2 | TGTGCCAGCAGCTTAGAGGTGTCAGGGGCCAACGTCCTGACTTTC | CASSLEVSGANVLTF
- | - | TRBJ2-1 | TRBV5-1 | TGCGCCAGCAGCGACGGGACACAGTACAATGAGCAGTTCTTC | CASSDGTQYNEQFF
- | - | TRBJ2-5 | TRBV27 | TGTGCCAGCAGTGAGAGGGGCAGGGGTAGGAAGACCCAGTACTTC | CASSERGRGRKTQYF
- | - | TRBJ2-7 | TRBV7-2 | TGTGCCAGCAGCTTAGGGTGGTCGGGACAACCAGACTACGAGCAGTACTTC | CASSLGWSGQPDYEQYF
- | few | TRBJ2-7 | TRBV28 | TGTGCCACCATGGATGCAGAGCAGTACTTC | CATMDAEQYF
- | once | TRBJ1-4 | TRBV9 | TGTGCCAGCAGCTACGGTGGTGCAACTAATGAAAAACTGTTTTTT | CASSYGGATNEKLFF
- | - | TRBJ2-7 | TRBV4-2 | TGTGCCAGCAGCCAAGTTCCCCTCGTTGCGCAGGGCTACGAGCAGTACTTC | CASSQVPLVAQGYEQYF
- | - | TRBJ1-3 | TRBV19 | TGTGCCAGTAGCTTCTCTGGGTCTGGATCTGGAAACACCATATATTTT | CASSFSGSGSGNTIYF
- | once | TRBJ2-2 | TRBV28 | TGTGCCAGCAGTTTAGACGGATACACCGGGGAGCTGTTTTTT | CASSLDGYTGELFF
TRBD2 | - | TRBJ2-5 | TRBV5-4 | TGTGCCAGCAGCCTGTCCGGGACTAGCAGGGAGACCCAGTACTTC | CASSLSGTSRETQYF
TRBD2 | - | TRBJ2-3 | TRBV9 | TGTGCCAGCACCCAAGGGATCACTAGCGGTATCACAGATACGCAGTATTTT | CASTQGITSGITDTQYF
- | - | TRBJ2-7 | TRBV27 | TGTGCCAGCAGGGACATCAACTCCGAGCAGTACTTC | CASRDINSEQYF
TRBD2 | - | TRBJ2-5 | TRBV5-8 | TGTGCCAGCAGCTTGGCCGGGACTAGCAGGAAGGAGACCCAGTACTTC | CASSLAGTSRKETQYF
TRBD2 | - | TRBJ2-1 | TRBV5-4 | TGTGCCAGCAGCGTTCACCCGACTAGCGGGAGGGGTAATGAGCAGTTCTTC | CASSVHPTSGRGNEQFF
TRBD2 | - | TRBJ2-1 | TRBV5-1 | TGCGCCAGCGATCCGAGCGGGACGGTAAACAATGAGCAGTTCTTC | CASDPSGTVNNEQFF
TRBD2 | - | TRBJ2-3 | TRBV7-2 | TGTGCCAGCAGCTTAGTTAGAGCGGGAGGTTCGACAGATACGCAGTATTTT | CASSLVRAGGSTDTQYF
- | - | TRBJ2-7 | TRBV28 | TGTGCCAGCAGTTTAGTTCGGAGTCTGGGCTCCTACGAGCAGTACTTC | CASSLVRSLGSYEQYF
- | - | TRBJ1-5 | TRBV18 | TGTGCCAGCTCACCGGTACAAACCAATCAGCCCCAGCATTTT | CASSPVQTNQPQHF
- | once | TRBJ2-2 | TRBV2 | TGTGCCAGCAGTGAAGCAACTAGGACGACCGGGGAGCTGTTTTTT | CASSEATRTTGELFF
TRBD1 | - | TRBJ2-5 | TRBV11-2 | TGTGCCAGCAGCTTAGCTGGGACAGGAAGGCTCCAAGAGGCCCAGTACTTC | CASSLAGTGRLQEAQYF
- | - | TRBJ2-7 | TRBV7-9 | TGTGCCAGCAGCTTAGGATCGACCTACGAGCAGTACTTC | CASSLGSTYEQYF
TRBD2 | - | TRBJ2-1 | TRBV27 | TGTGCCAGCAGTTCAGCGGGAGTAAGGAATGAGCAGTTCTTC | CASSSAGVRNEQFF
- | - | TRBJ1-1 | TRBV2 | TGTGCCAGCAGTACCACAGTAATGAACACTGAAGCTTTCTTT | CASSTTVMNTEAFF
- | - | TRBJ1-1 | TRBV2 | TGTGCCAGCAGTCGACGAGTGAACACTGAAGCTTTCTTT | CASSRRVNTEAFF
- | - | TRBJ1-5 | TRBV28 | TGTGCCAGCAGTTTATCGGTTTCGACAGAGCTGAATCAGCCCCAGCATTTT | CASSLSVSTELNQPQHF
- | - | TRBJ1-2 | TRBV27 | TGTGCCAGCAGTCACACAGGTCTCTATGGCTACACCTTC | CASSHTGLYGYTF
TRBD2 | once | TRBJ2-5 | TRBV19 | TGTGCCAGTAGAATGGGACTAGCGGTTCAAGAGACCCAGTACTTC | CASRMGLAVQETQYF
TRBD2 | - | TRBJ2-1 | TRBV4-2 | TGTGCCAGCAGCCATTCTCGGACTAGTGGTGATGAGCAGTTCTTC | CASSHSRTSGDEQFF
- | - | TRBJ1-2 | TRBV10-1 | TGCGCCAGCAGTGAAAGTGATCTTTATGGCTACACCTTC | CASSESDLYGYTF
- | - | TRBJ2-5 | TRBV5-1 | TGCGCCAGCAGCTTGGCCTGGGCTCAGGGCCTGGAGACCCAGTACTTC | CASSLAWAQGLETQYF
TRBD2 | once | TRBJ2-7 | TRBV28 | TGTGCCAGCAGTTTAAGCCTAGCGGGCACTTACGAGCAGTACTTC | CASSLSLAGTYEQYF
- | - | TRBJ2-7 | TRBV27 | TGTGCCAGCAGTTTAAAGAGCGGAAGCTCCTACGAGCAGTACTTC | CASSLKSGSSYEQYF
- | - | TRBJ2-7 | TRBV28 | TGTGCCAGCAGTTCTTCTCTAGAGAGGGAGCAGTACTTC | CASSSSLEREQYF
- | - | TRBJ2-7 | TRBV27 | TGTGCCAGCAGTTTCGAGGGGGGGTTCCACGAGCAGTACTTC | CASSFEGGFHEQYF
TRBD1 | - | TRBJ2-1 | TRBV2 | TGTGCCAGCAGTGAGTTGGGACAGGGCGATGAGCAGTTCTTC | CASSELGQGDEQFF
- | - | TRBJ1-4 | TRBV6-1 | TGTGCCAGCCATAAGGGCAGGAATGAAAAACTGTTTTTT | CASHKGRNEKLFF
- | few | TRBJ2-7 | TRBV5-1 | TGCGCCAGCAGCTATCAGGGGCTCGAGCAGTACTTC | CASSYQGLEQYF
- | - | TRBJ1-5 | TRBV27 | TGTGCCAGCAGTTCGGGTACAGGGTATCAGCCCCAGCATTTT | CASSSGTGYQPQHF
- | - | TRBJ2-7 | TRBV2 | TGTGCCAGCAGTGAAGCTGCTAGCGCTTACGAGCAGTACTTC | CASSEAASAYEQYF
- | - | TRBJ2-1 | TRBV28 | TGTGCCAGCACTCTCCCCACCTTCAATGAGCAGTTCTTC | CASTLPTFNEQFF
- | - | TRBJ1-4 | TRBV19 | TGTGCCAGTAAGAAGGCGGGGGCGTCAATTAATGAAAAACTGTTTTTT | CASKKAGASINEKLFF